This T cell receptor beta chain was observed in a study of blood T cell repertoires in COVID-19. Study-wide context: PBMCs, B-cell-depleted T cells, or T cells provided the cDNA or gDNA that made up the material.

This clone was observed once. In the authors' methods: For nucleated cells, counts were estimated from reference gene primer amplification. TCRdb keeps only in-frame clones here, not all; method: immunoSEQ multiplex PCR. The V and J calls and clone size are taken from that table; D and trimming were inferred from the DNA. The table has 70,000 or so clones, around 90% seen once. Germline V CDR1 and CDR2: MNHNY, SVGAGI (reference sequence). The CDR3 sequence is 15 residues long. V lost 6 bases and J lost 1; bases outside the gene matches: 2. Sequenced material: peripheral blood. This rearrangement joins TRBV6-6 to TRBJ2-3, with 12 bases lining up with TRBD2. The receptor's source is a woman over 75 with active COVID-19. CDR3 in amino acids: CASSGLAGRTDTQYF. CDR3 DNA: TGTGCCAGCAGCGGACTAGCGGGACGCACAGATACGCAGTATTTT.